The 14 T cell receptor beta chains below come from one sample, sequenced in a study of blood T cell repertoires in COVID-19. The protocol was immunoSEQ multiplex PCR, while the TCRdb copy is restricted to in-frame clones and leaves out a portion. The profile shows roughly 290,000 clones, 90% of them singletons. The sequenced material came from PBMCs or T cells enriched from blood (not recorded which). These receptors came from a woman aged 18-29 years with acute COVID-19.

Remarks on this clone: The same CDR3 arises from other DNA sequences in this sample as well. This chain joins TRBV7-9 and TRBJ2-3; possibly TRBD2 for D (5 bases). The germline gives CDR1 SEHNR, CDR2 FQNEAQ (reference sequence). V was shortened by 3 bases and J by 1 base, with 5 bases between the two germline ends. This CDR3 is built from 13 residues. The CDR3 reads CASSFSGTDTQYF. The CDR3 region has the DNA TGTGCCAGCAGCTTTAGCGGCACAGATACGCAGTATTTT.

Here the CDR3 DNA reads TGTGCCAGCAAACCGGGACAGAGAACAGATACGCAGTATTTT. As protein: CASKPGQRTDTQYF. The chain links TRBV7-2 to TRBJ2-3; 7 bases fit TRBD1. V lost 7 bases and J lost 3; bases outside the gene matches: 7. Per the germline V gene, CDR1 is SGHTA and CDR2 is FQGNSA. The CDR3 contains 14 residues.

This chain joins TRBV4-1 and TRBJ2-5, with TRBD2 identical over 10 bases. Germline V CDR1 and CDR2: MGHRA, YSYEKL. The CDR3 consists of 19 residues. J was trimmed by 1 base and V by 6 bases; bases with no gene match: 17. CDR3 region: CASSHRSLTLAGIQETQYF. The CDR3, as DNA: TGCGCCAGCAGTCACAGAAGCCTAACACTAGCGGGGATCCAAGAGACCCAGTACTTC.

This rearrangement joins TRBV7-9 to TRBJ2-1; D ambiguous. V was pared by 5 bases and J by 8 bases, with 10 bases between. Germline V CDR1 and CDR2: SEHNR, FQNEAQ (reference sequence). The CDR3 extends over 12 amino acids. The CDR3 coding sequence is TGTGCCAGCAGCCCCCGGTTCGATGAGCAGTTCTTC. It yields the protein CASSPRFDEQFF.

The rearrangement joins TRBV5-1 to TRBJ2-1; the D gene is possibly TRBD1 (5 bases). Between the trimmed V and J ends, which lost 0 bases and 7 bases, there was a span of 11 bases. The CDR3 has 14 residues. CDR1 and CDR2 from the germline V gene are SGHRS and YFSETQ. CDR3 nucleotides: TGCGCCAGCAGCTTGGATCAGGGTGGGAATGAGCAGTTCTTC. Protein: CASSLDQGGNEQFF.

As to this clone: An end of the junction does not agree with germline; a read error may underlie this. The chain employs TRBV2 and TRBJ2-1, with 12 bases fitting TRBD2. The CDR3 runs 16 residues. In germline, CDR1 is SNHLY, CDR2 FYNNEI. The CDR3 DNA reads as TGTGCCAGCAGGGAAGGGACTAGCGGGCCTATCAATGAGCAGTTCTTC. It yields the protein CASREGTSGPINEQFF.

The J gene is TRBJ2-1, the V gene TRBV14, with 9 positions matching TRBD2. The ends lost 1 base at V and 5 bases at J; junction bases unmatched: 6. The CDR3 extends over 16 amino acids. The germline CDR1 and CDR2 sequences are SGHDN and FVKESK. The CDR3 is CASSQVEREAHNEQFF. As DNA, the CDR3 is TGTGCCAGCAGCCAAGTAGAGCGGGAGGCTCACAATGAGCAGTTCTTC.

The chain links TRBV28 to TRBJ2-2; TRBD2 matches 7 bases. This CDR3 is built from 15 residues. The ends lost 5 bases at V and 4 bases at J; junction bases unmatched: 7. The V gene's germline CDR1 is MDHEN and CDR2 SYDVKM. CDR3 protein: CASSQGGAGTGELFF. As DNA, the CDR3 is TGTGCCAGCAGTCAGGGAGGGGCAGGCACCGGGGAGCTGTTTTTT.

The chain recombines TRBV24-1 with TRBJ2-1; 12 bases align to TRBD2. The CDR3 runs 15 residues. From germline, CDR1 is KGHDR and CDR2 SFDVKD. Germline trimming cut 5 bases from V and 8 bases from J; bases unmatched to any gene: 6. Here the CDR3 reads CATSVGTSGYDEQFF. The CDR3 DNA reads as TGTGCCACCAGTGTCGGGACTAGCGGGTACGATGAGCAGTTCTTC.

This clone occurred once. The chain couples TRBV6-2 or TRBV6-3 to TRBJ2-1; possible D gene TRBD2, 6 bases. The V gene's germline CDR1 is MNHEY and CDR2 SVGEGT. The CDR3 loop spans 16 amino acids. Trimming left V 6 bases short and J 3 bases short, with 18 bases between. The CDR3 reads CASSVSGADIYNEQFF. CDR3 bases: TGTGCCAGCAGCGTTAGCGGAGCCGACATCTACAATGAGCAGTTCTTC.

The chain joins TRBV2 to TRBJ2-7, with D perhaps TRBD2 (6 bases). This CDR3 has 14 amino acids. The germline gives CDR1 SNHLY, CDR2 FYNNEI. Trimming cost V 1 base and J 3 bases, with 10 bases left between them. CDR3 in DNA: TGTGCCAGCAGTGAAGATGCCGGGGGCTACGAGCAGTACTTC. It specifies CASSEDAGGYEQYF.

The rearrangement uses TRBV24-1 and TRBJ2-2, with 8 positions matching TRBD1. The CDR3 runs to 15 residues. The germline CDR1 and CDR2 sequences are KGHDR and SFDVKD. The ends lost 3 bases at V and 7 bases at J; junction bases unmatched: 6. DNA of the CDR3: TGTGCCACCAGTGATACGACAGGGGACGGCGGGGAGCTGTTTTTT. This translates into CATSDTTGDGGELFF.

V gene TRBV5-1 combines with J gene TRBJ2-7; no firm D call. This CDR3 comprises 15 residues. Looked up from germline, CDR1 is SGHRS and CDR2 is YFSETQ. V lost 0 bases and J 2 bases, leaving 12 bases between the germline ends. For the CDR3, the DNA is TGCGCCAGCAGCTTGGGTCTAGTGTCTGCCTACGAGCAGTACTTC. Translated, it gives CASSLGLVSAYEQYF.

The rearrangement uses TRBV9 and TRBJ2-5; TRBD1 might be the D (5 bases). The V gene lost 4 bases and the J gene lost 4 bases, with 14 bases spanning the gap. Germline CDR1 SGDLS, CDR2 YYNGEE. CDR3 length equals 14 residues. The CDR3 loop is CASSPRSGPETQYF. The CDR3, as DNA: TGTGCCAGCAGCCCTCGCTCAGGGCCAGAGACCCAGTACTTC.